Sequencing of this TCR beta chain was carried out in a study of T cell responses to AZD1222 COVID-19 vaccine. General study findings and limits: Increased Spike-specific TCR breadth and depth were observed after two AZD1222 doses. Repertoires were collected only later (after the peak T cell response had occurred).

Germline values: CDR1 SGDLS, CDR2 YYNGEE. The V gene lost 2 bases and the J gene lost 7 bases, with 19 bases spanning the gap. The CDR3 runs 15 residues. On this clone itself: Its target is unknown.

The assay was immunoSEQ multiplex PCR, and TCRdb's table has in-frame clones only and misses some. The sample has around 78,000 clones; over 80% are singletons. The sample here was peripheral blood, taken on day 0 of MenACWY control vaccination. The chain uses TRBV9 and TRBJ2-7, with D perhaps assigned TRBD1 or TRBD2 (5 bases each). The sequence was obtained from an adult in good health. The CDR3 protein is CASSVPGRGFFEQYF. The CDR3 DNA follows: TGTGCCAGCAGCGTTCCGGGACGGGGATTTTTTGAGCAGTACTTC. Full variable domain (remainder filled in from reference TRBV9 and TRBJ2-7): DSGVTQTPKHLITATGQRVTLRCSPRSGDLSVYWYQQSLDQGLQFLIQYYNGEERAKGNILERFSAQQFPDLHSELNLSSLELGDSALYFCASSVPGRGFFEQYFGPGTRLTVT.